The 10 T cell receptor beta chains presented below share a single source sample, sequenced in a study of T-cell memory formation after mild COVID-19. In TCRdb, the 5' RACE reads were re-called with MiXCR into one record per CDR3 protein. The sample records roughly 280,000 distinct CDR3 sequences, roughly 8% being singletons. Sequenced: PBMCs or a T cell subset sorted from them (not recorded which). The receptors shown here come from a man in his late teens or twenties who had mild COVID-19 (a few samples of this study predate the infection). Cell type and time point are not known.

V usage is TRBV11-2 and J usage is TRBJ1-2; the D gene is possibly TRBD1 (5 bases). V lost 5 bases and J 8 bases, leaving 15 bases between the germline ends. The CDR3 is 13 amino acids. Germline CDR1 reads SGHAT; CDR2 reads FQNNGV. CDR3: CASSPVAGQGYTF. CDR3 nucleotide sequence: TGTGCCAGCAGCCCCGTTGCGGGGCAGGGCTACACCTTC.

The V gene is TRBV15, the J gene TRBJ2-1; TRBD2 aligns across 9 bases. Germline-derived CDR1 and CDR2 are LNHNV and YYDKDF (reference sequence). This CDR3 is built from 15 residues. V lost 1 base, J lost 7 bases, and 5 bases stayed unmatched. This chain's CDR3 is CATSRGGGVRNEQFF. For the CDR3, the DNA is TGTGCCACCAGCAGAGGCGGGGGGGTGCGGAATGAGCAGTTCTTC.

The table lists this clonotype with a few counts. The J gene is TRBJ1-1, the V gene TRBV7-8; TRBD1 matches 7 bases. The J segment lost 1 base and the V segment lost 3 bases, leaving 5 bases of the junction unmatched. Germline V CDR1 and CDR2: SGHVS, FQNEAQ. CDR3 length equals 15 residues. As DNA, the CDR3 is TGTGCCAGCAGCTTTAACCCAGGGGGGAACACTGAAGCTTTCTTT. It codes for CASSFNPGGNTEAFF.

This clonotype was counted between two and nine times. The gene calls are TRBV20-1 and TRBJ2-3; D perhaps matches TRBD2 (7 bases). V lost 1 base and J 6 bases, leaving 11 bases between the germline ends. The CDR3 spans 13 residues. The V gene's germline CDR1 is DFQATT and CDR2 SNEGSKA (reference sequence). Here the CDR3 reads CSARVAGADTQYF. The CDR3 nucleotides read TGCAGTGCTAGAGTCGCGGGGGCGGATACGCAGTATTTT.

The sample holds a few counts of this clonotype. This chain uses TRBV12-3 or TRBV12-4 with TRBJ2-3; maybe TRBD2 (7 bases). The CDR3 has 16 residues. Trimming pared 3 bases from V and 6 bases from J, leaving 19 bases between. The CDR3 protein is CASSFGTGGDLDTQYF. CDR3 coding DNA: TGTGCCAGCAGTTTCGGTACGGGGGGCGACCTGGATACGCAGTATTTT.

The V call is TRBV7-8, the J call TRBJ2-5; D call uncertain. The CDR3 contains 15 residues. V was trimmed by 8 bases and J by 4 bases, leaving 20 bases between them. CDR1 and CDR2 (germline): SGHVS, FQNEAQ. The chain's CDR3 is CASRQPSSPRETQYF. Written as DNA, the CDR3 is TGTGCCAGCCGCCAACCGAGTTCTCCCCGAGAGACCCAGTACTTC.

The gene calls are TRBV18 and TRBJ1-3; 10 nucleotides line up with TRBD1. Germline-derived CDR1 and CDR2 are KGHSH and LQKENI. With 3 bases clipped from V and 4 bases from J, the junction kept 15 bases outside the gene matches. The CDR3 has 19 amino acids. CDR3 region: CASSPATVGTGVLGNTIYF. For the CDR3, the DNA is TGTGCCAGCTCACCGGCGACCGTAGGGACAGGGGTCCTCGGAAACACCATATATTTT.

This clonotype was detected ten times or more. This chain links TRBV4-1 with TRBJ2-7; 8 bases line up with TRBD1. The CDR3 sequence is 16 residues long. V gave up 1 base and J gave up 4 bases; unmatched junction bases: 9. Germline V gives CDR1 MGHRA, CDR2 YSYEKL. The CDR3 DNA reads TGCGCCAGCAGCCAAGGATGGGGTCAGGGGGCTTACGAGCAGTACTTC. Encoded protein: CASSQGWGQGAYEQYF.

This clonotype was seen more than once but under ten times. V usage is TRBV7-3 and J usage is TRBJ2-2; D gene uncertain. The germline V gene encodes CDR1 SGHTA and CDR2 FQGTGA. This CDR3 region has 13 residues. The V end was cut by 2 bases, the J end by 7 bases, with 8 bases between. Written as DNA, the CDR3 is TGTGCCAGCAGCTTATCCTCTGGCGGGGAGCTGTTTTTT. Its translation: CASSLSSGGELFF.

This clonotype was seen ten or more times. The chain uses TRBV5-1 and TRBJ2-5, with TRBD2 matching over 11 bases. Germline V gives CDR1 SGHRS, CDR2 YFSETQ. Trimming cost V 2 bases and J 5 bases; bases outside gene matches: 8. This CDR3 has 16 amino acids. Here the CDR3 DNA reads TGCGCCAGCAGCTTTTCTAGCGGGGGGACTTTGGAGACCCAGTACTTC. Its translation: CASSFSSGGTLETQYF.